Below, 5 T cell receptor beta chains from the same sample are listed, as sequenced in a study of identical twins. MiXCR, applied by TCRdb to the 5' RACE reads, yields one record per CDR3 protein. The table shows some 500,000 distinct CDR3 sequences, with roughly 9.5% occurring only once. Another study also made use of these data, one on yellow fever vaccine responses in identical twins.

Sequencing used PBMCs. These receptors all come from a woman aged 18-29 years in good health.

Only a few counts were recorded for this clonotype. CDR3 protein: CASSKDRSTDTQYF. In DNA, the CDR3 is TGTGCCAGCAGTAAGGACAGAAGCACAGATACGCAGTATTTT. This chain uses TRBV6-4 with TRBJ2-3; perhaps TRBD1 as D (6 bases). CDR3 length: 14 amino acids. The V gene's germline CDR1 is MRHNA and CDR2 SNTAGT. Trimming removed 5 bases from V and 0 bases from J, with 9 bases in between.

The V call is TRBV20-1, the J call TRBJ2-2, with D possibly matching TRBD2 (5 bases). V gave up 0 bases and J gave up 0 bases, with 14 bases separating them. CDR3 size: 17 residues. Germline lookup yields CDR1 DFQATT and CDR2 SNEGSKA (reference sequence). The CDR3 sequence is CSARDRRSGTNTGELFF. CDR3 DNA sequence: TGCAGTGCTAGAGATAGGCGGAGCGGTACGAACACCGGGGAGCTGTTTTTT.

V is TRBV20-1 and J is TRBJ1-6; D is perhaps TRBD1 (5 bases). CDR3 length equals 13 residues. V shed 0 bases and J shed 6 bases, with 6 bases lying between them. CDR1 and CDR2 from the germline V gene are DFQATT and SNEGSKA (reference sequence). CDR3 sequence: CSAREQVNSPLHF. The CDR3 DNA reads as TGCAGTGCTAGAGAACAGGTTAATTCACCCCTCCACTTT.

Many counts were recorded for this clonotype. The gene calls are TRBV7-9 and TRBJ2-2, with D maybe TRBD2 (6 bases). CDR3 size: 16 residues. The V end lost 3 bases, the J end lost 2 bases, and 13 bases lay between the germline ends. Germline loops: CDR1 SEHNR, CDR2 FQNEAQ (reference sequence). CDR3 residues: CASSFYVGGNTGELFF. CDR3 in DNA: TGTGCCAGCAGCTTTTATGTGGGAGGCAACACCGGGGAGCTGTTTTTT. Full variable domain (missing parts from reference TRBV7-9 and TRBJ2-2): DTGVSQNPRHKITKRGQNVTFRCDPISEHNRLYWYRQTLGQGPEFLTYFQNEAQLEKSRLLSDRFSAERPKGSFSTLEIQRTEQGDSAMYLCASSFYVGGNTGELFFGEGSRLTVL.

The chain couples TRBV11-1 to TRBJ2-3; 9 bases agree with TRBD2. J lost 3 bases, V lost 5 bases, and 21 bases had no gene match. The CDR3 runs 20 residues. Looked up from germline, CDR1 is SGHAT and CDR2 is FQDESV (reference sequence). In DNA form, the CDR3 reads TGTGCCAGCAGCGGACAGGATCGGGAACGGATAGCGGGAGCTACAGATACGCAGTATTTT. As protein: CASSGQDRERIAGATDTQYF.